The 29 T cell receptor beta chains below come from one sample, sequenced in a study of blood T cell repertoires in COVID-19. Profiled with immunoSEQ multiplex PCR; TCRdb holds only in-frame clones, not every one. The sample yields around 130,000 clones, around nine tenths seen once. The sequencing input was peripheral blood. These receptors originate from a woman between 50 and 59 years old with acute or convalescent COVID-19.

With regard to this clone: Other DNA sequences in the sample encode the same CDR3. The V gene is TRBV18, the J gene TRBJ2-7; maybe TRBD1 (6 bases). With 0 bases removed from V and 0 bases from J, the gap between germline ends came to 9 bases. The CDR3 has 15 residues. The germline V gene encodes CDR1 KGHSH and CDR2 LQKENI. The CDR3 is CASSPPTGSSYEQYF. For the CDR3, the DNA is TGTGCCAGCTCACCACCTACAGGGAGCTCCTACGAGCAGTACTTC.

The chain joins TRBV5-1 to TRBJ1-2; D possibly corresponds to TRBD1 (6 bases). The V end lost 0 bases, the J end lost 7 bases, and 10 bases lay between the germline ends. This CDR3 region has 13 residues. The germline gives CDR1 SGHRS, CDR2 YFSETQ. CDR3 sequence reads: CASSLADRSGYTF. DNA for the CDR3: TGCGCCAGCAGCTTGGCAGACAGGTCTGGCTACACCTTC.

The V call is TRBV27, the J call TRBJ2-1; 7 nucleotides match TRBD2. The CDR3 has 16 residues. V trimming: 4 bases; J trimming: 3 bases; junction bases outside the gene matches: 9. Germline V gene data show CDR1 as MNHEY and CDR2 as SMNVEV (reference sequence). In nucleotides, the CDR3 is TGTGCCAGCAGTTATTTAGTTGGGGGGGGCTACAATGAGCAGTTCTTC. Its translation: CASSYLVGGGYNEQFF.

The rearrangement joins TRBV3-1 (or the pseudogene TRBV3-2) to TRBJ2-1; maybe TRBD1 (6 bases). There are 16 residues in the CDR3. Germline values: CDR1 LGHDT, CDR2 YNNKEL (reference sequence). Trimming took off 3 bases at V and 10 bases at J, with 22 bases between the two ends. CDR3: CASSHDRDTVYREQFF. The CDR3 region has the DNA TGTGCCAGCAGCCACGACCGGGACACGGTCTACAGAGAGCAGTTCTTC.

V and J are TRBV7-9 and TRBJ2-1; 10 bases align to TRBD1. This CDR3 region has 16 residues. Germline CDR1 is SEHNR and CDR2 is FQNEAQ (reference sequence). Trimming cost V 1 base and J 6 bases; bases outside gene matches: 6. The CDR3 bases are TGTGCCAGCAGCTTAGTAGGCAGGGACAGGGGCAATGAGCAGTTCTTC. Residues: CASSLVGRDRGNEQFF.

The chain couples TRBV30 to TRBJ1-1, with 8 bases matching TRBD1. There are 11 residues in the CDR3. The germline gives CDR1 GTSNPN, CDR2 SVGIG (reference sequence). J gave up 1 base and V 8 bases, and 0 bases lay outside the gene matches. As DNA, the CDR3 is TGTGCCGGACAGGGGAACACTGAAGCTTTCTTT. This sequence encodes CAGQGNTEAFF.

The rearrangement uses TRBV7-2 and TRBJ2-5; D gene ambiguous. CDR1 is SGHTA and CDR2 is FQGNSA in the germline V gene. Trimming left V 5 bases short and J 0 bases short, with 7 bases between. The CDR3 contains 13 residues. The CDR3 here is CASSKNYQETQYF. The CDR3 DNA reads TGTGCCAGCAGCAAAAACTACCAAGAGACCCAGTACTTC.

The J gene is TRBJ2-1, the V gene TRBV5-1; TRBD1 matches 7 bases. The CDR3 is 16 amino acids. Trimming removed 6 bases from V and 2 bases from J; junction bases left unmatched: 11. Germline CDR1 SGHRS, CDR2 YFSETQ. CDR3 in amino acids: CASTLTGTKTYNEQFF. DNA for the CDR3: TGCGCCAGCACCCTGACAGGGACGAAAACCTACAATGAGCAGTTCTTC.

CDR3 sequence (DNA): TGTGCCAGCACCTGGGACAGTCCCTCTCAAGAGACCCAGTACTTC. This translates into CASTWDSPSQETQYF. The rearrangement joins TRBV5-8 to TRBJ2-5; 7 bases align to TRBD1. With 6 bases clipped from V and 2 bases from J, the junction kept 10 bases outside the gene matches. Germline loops: CDR1 SGHTS, CDR2 YDEGEE. The CDR3 sequence is 15 residues long.

This chain connects TRBV5-5 to TRBJ2-2, with 9 bases identical to TRBD2. Per the germline V gene, CDR1 is SGHKS and CDR2 is YYEKEE (reference sequence). The CDR3 has 16 amino acids. Trimming cost V 1 base and J 0 bases; bases outside gene matches: 1. The CDR3 sequence is CASSLLAGANTGELFF. The CDR3 DNA sequence: TGTGCCAGCAGCTTGTTAGCGGGGGCGAACACCGGGGAGCTGTTTTTT.

This sequence joins TRBV29-1 and TRBJ1-4; TRBD1 might be the D (6 bases). Trimming cost V 7 bases and J 1 base, with 10 bases left between them. Germline lookup yields CDR1 SQVTM and CDR2 ANQGSEA. There are 13 residues in the CDR3. The CDR3 nucleotides are TGCAGCGCAGGACAGTTAACTAATGAAAAACTGTTTTTT. It translates to CSAGQLTNEKLFF.

The V and J genes are TRBV5-1 and TRBJ2-5; 7 positions match TRBD1. The CDR3 loop spans 13 amino acids. Germline V CDR1 and CDR2: SGHRS, YFSETQ. V trimming: 4 bases; J trimming: 4 bases; junction bases outside the gene matches: 4. The chain's CDR3 is CASSPGTAETQYF. The CDR3 DNA is TGCGCCAGCAGCCCGGGGACAGCAGAGACCCAGTACTTC.

The CDR3 protein is CASRRRDEQFF. CDR3 nucleotide sequence: TGTGCCAGCAGGCGCCGGGATGAGCAGTTCTTC. The chain has TRBV12-3 or TRBV12-4 and TRBJ2-1; D not certain. The CDR3 has 11 residues. Trimming took 6 bases from V and 8 from J, leaving 8 bases between them.

The rearrangement uses TRBV6-5 and TRBJ1-1, with no clear D. CDR3 length: 13 residues. Germline V gene sequence: CDR1 MNHEY, CDR2 SVGAGI. The V gene lost 6 bases and the J gene lost 0 bases, with 8 bases spanning the gap. The CDR3, as DNA: TGTGCCAGCAGACTCACGGTGAACACTGAAGCTTTCTTT. Translated: CASRLTVNTEAFF.

This rearrangement joins TRBV5-1 to TRBJ2-7; D might be TRBD2 (6 bases). Germline CDR1 is SGHRS and CDR2 is YFSETQ. The germline V and J ends were trimmed by 0 bases and 2 bases, with 9 bases remaining between them. This CDR3 spans 14 amino acids. DNA for the CDR3: TGCGCCAGCAGCTTGGAACCGGGGGCCTACGAGCAGTACTTC. Amino acids: CASSLEPGAYEQYF.

In its sample, this clone was seen once. V gene TRBV5-1 combines with J gene TRBJ1-1; D is unresolved. Trimming stripped 0 bases from V and 1 base from J, with 4 bases between. Germline V gene sequence: CDR1 SGHRS, CDR2 YFSETQ. The CDR3 is made up of 13 amino acids. CDR3 protein: CASSLGRNTEAFF. The DNA of the CDR3 is TGCGCCAGCAGCTTGGGGAGGAACACTGAAGCTTTCTTT.

J is TRBJ1-2 and V is TRBV30; D is perhaps TRBD1 (6 bases). The CDR3 sequence is 12 residues long. Germline V gene data show CDR1 as GTSNPN and CDR2 as SVGIG (reference sequence). V lost 6 bases to trimming and J lost 8 bases, with 16 bases between them. DNA of the CDR3: TGTGCCTGCGACCAGGGGATCGGGGGCTACACCTTC. As protein: CACDQGIGGYTF. The variable domain in full, completed from reference TRBV30 and TRBJ1-2, reads SQTIHQWPATLVQPVGSPLSLECTVEGTSNPNLYWYRQAAGRGLQLLFYSVGIGQISSEVPQNLSASRPQDRQFILSSKKLLLSDSGFYLCACDQGIGGYTFGSGTRLTVV.

The V call is TRBV30, the J call TRBJ2-3; 9 bases are a match to TRBD1. Trimming took 4 bases from V and 4 from J; bases not matched to a gene: 6. Germline loops: CDR1 GTSNPN, CDR2 SVGIG (reference sequence). The CDR3 totals 14 residues. The chain's CDR3 is CAWTGDRVADTQYF. Here the CDR3 DNA reads TGTGCCTGGACCGGGGACAGGGTGGCAGATACGCAGTATTTT.

This clone was seen a handful of times. The rearrangement joins TRBV7-9 to TRBJ2-7, with 8 bases aligning to TRBD2. Germline values: CDR1 SEHNR, CDR2 FQNEAQ (reference sequence). The J segment lost 6 bases and the V segment lost 6 bases, leaving 16 bases of the junction unmatched. The CDR3 runs to 16 residues. As DNA, the CDR3 is TGTGCCAGCAGGCCCCGGATTAGCGGGGCCCGAGGCGAGCAGTACTTC. It yields the protein CASRPRISGARGEQYF. Full variable domain (missing parts from reference TRBV7-9 and TRBJ2-7): DTGVSQNPRHKITKRGQNVTFRCDPISEHNRLYWYRQTLGQGPEFLTYFQNEAQLEKSRLLSDRFSAERPKGSFSTLEIQRTEQGDSAMYLCASRPRISGARGEQYFGPGTRLTVT.

The V call is TRBV7-2, the J call TRBJ2-1; TRBD2 aligns across 11 bases. CDR1 and CDR2 (germline): SGHTA, FQGNSA. J lost 6 bases, V lost 4 bases, and 8 bases had no gene match. The CDR3 consists of 16 residues. CDR3 DNA sequence: TGTGCCAGCAGCTACGCGGGTAGCGGGAGGGCCAATGAGCAGTTCTTC. Translation gives CASSYAGSGRANEQFF.

This rearrangement joins TRBV7-9 to TRBJ1-1, with D possibly matching TRBD1 (5 bases). This CDR3 has 14 residues. From germline, CDR1 is SEHNR and CDR2 FQNEAQ (reference sequence). The V end lost 8 bases, the J end lost 4 bases, and 17 bases lay between the germline ends. CDR3 bases: TGTGCCAGCGAGCAGTCTGGGAGGGGCACTGAAGCTTTCTTT. Residues: CASEQSGRGTEAFF.

CDR3 bases: TGTGCCAGCAGCCAAACTAGCGGGGGCACCGGGGAGCTGTTTTTT. It codes for CASSQTSGGTGELFF. The V and J genes are TRBV3-1 (or the pseudogene TRBV3-2) and TRBJ2-2, with 11 positions matching TRBD2. This CDR3 spans 15 amino acids. The J segment lost 4 bases and the V segment lost 2 bases, leaving 0 bases of the junction unmatched. CDR1 LGHDT and CDR2 YNNKEL come from the germline V gene (reference sequence).

This clone was found a few times. V gene TRBV5-6 combines with J gene TRBJ2-7, with a tentative D call TRBD2 (5 bases). Germline V gives CDR1 SGHDT, CDR2 YYEEEE. The CDR3 sequence is 14 residues long. V was clipped by 0 bases and J by 3 bases, with 10 bases between them. The CDR3 DNA follows: TGTGCCAGCAGCTTGGGCGGGCCGCTCTACGAGCAGTACTTC. Its translation is CASSLGGPLYEQYF.

This chain joins TRBV4-3 and TRBJ2-7; D perhaps matches TRBD2 (7 bases). This CDR3 is 15 amino acids long. Germline loops: CDR1 LGHNA, CDR2 YSLEER. The V end lost 3 bases, the J end lost 0 bases, and 12 bases lay between the germline ends. The CDR3 nucleotides read TGCGCCAGCAGCCACGAGAGGGGGGGCTCCTACGAGCAGTACTTC. It yields the protein CASSHERGGSYEQYF.

This sequence joins TRBV6-2 or TRBV6-3 and TRBJ2-3, with TRBD2 identical over 14 bases. After removal of 2 bases from V and 2 bases from J, the junction contained 12 bases not matched to a gene. Germline V gene lookup returns CDR1 MNHEY and CDR2 SVGEGT. The CDR3 consists of 20 residues. The CDR3 nucleotides read TGTGCCAGCAGTTACAGGACTAGCGGGGGGTCCGCACTCCTCACAGATACGCAGTATTTT. Protein product: CASSYRTSGGSALLTDTQYF.

This clone was counted a single time. The chain recombines TRBV18 with TRBJ2-1; 10 nucleotides match TRBD2. V lost 4 bases, J lost 5 bases, and 5 bases stayed unmatched. This CDR3 is 15 amino acids long. CDR1 KGHSH and CDR2 LQKENI come from the germline V gene. CDR3 nucleotide sequence: TGTGCCAGCTCACAAGCGGGGGGGCCCCACAATGAGCAGTTCTTC. Residues: CASSQAGGPHNEQFF.

This clone was found a few times. The V call is TRBV12-5, the J call TRBJ1-1; the D is unclear. The germline CDR1 and CDR2 sequences are LGHNT and FRNRAP. V lost 5 bases and J lost 1, with 2 bases in between. The CDR3 has 11 amino acids. The CDR3 sequence: CASGQNTEAFF. For the CDR3, the DNA is TGTGCTAGTGGTCAGAACACTGAAGCTTTCTTT.

A few counts support this clone. This CDR3 reads CAWGPGLDHTQYF. CDR3 sequence (DNA): TGTGCCTGGGGACCCGGACTAGACCATACGCAGTATTTT. This chain uses TRBV30 with TRBJ2-3; TRBD2 aligns across 7 bases. The CDR3 contains 13 residues. CDR1 is GTSNPN, CDR2 SVGIG, per germline (reference sequence). Germline trimming cut 5 bases from V and 7 bases from J; bases unmatched to any gene: 9.

This clone was recorded only once. V gene TRBV6-5 combines with J gene TRBJ2-2; possible D gene TRBD1, 6 bases. V lost 11 bases and J 2 bases, leaving 12 bases between the germline ends. CDR3 size: 13 residues. The germline CDR1 and CDR2 sequences are MNHEY and SVGAGI. CDR3 in DNA: TGTGCCGGAATGGACAGAAACACCGGGGAGCTGTTTTTT. It is translated as CAGMDRNTGELFF.